Detailed here is one T cell receptor beta chain. Its antigen remains unidentified. CDR1 and CDR2 from the germline V gene are SEHNR and FQNEAQ (reference sequence). CDR3 size: 16 residues. J lost 0 bases, V lost 4 bases, and 9 bases had no gene match. Following RNA extraction, reverse transcription yielded cDNA that acted as the sequencing template. Sequencing was performed with immunoSEQ multiplex PCR; in TCRdb, only in-frame clones are kept and a portion is missing. The sample holds 100,000 to 150,000 clones; approximately 49% are singletons and the top ten take around 20%. The source of the sample is a study of CD8+ T cells in alopecia areata. General study points: Clonality was higher in lesional than normal scalp, especially in alopecia totalis/universalis.

Peripheral blood samples and lesional scalp punch biopsies were obtained from alopecia areata patients. The clonotype originates from a human donor with alopecia areata. The chain is built from TRBV7-9 and TRBJ2-7; 7 nucleotides agree with TRBD1. Sequenced material: CD8+ T cells sorted from blood, taken at week 0. Here the CDR3 DNA reads TGTGCCAGCAGCTATTCCCGGGACAGTGGCTCCTACGAGCAGTACTTC. It yields the protein CASSYSRDSGSYEQYF.